These 23 T cell receptor beta chains came from one sample sequenced in a study of esophageal squamous cell carcinoma under preoperative chemotherapy. Time point denoted: before preoperative PTX-NDP chemotherapy. TCRdb passed the PCR reads through MiXCR, listing each CDR3 protein once. The sample has 13,000 or so distinct CDR3 sequences; 45% to 60% are singletons. Sample collection was performed from a patient given preoperative chemotherapy. The receptor set was obtained from a human donor with esophageal squamous cell carcinoma. The donor label of this sample is uncertain.

The chain recombines TRBV5-5 with TRBJ2-1; D is unresolved. The J call could be wrong; TRBJ2-3 is a better fit for the DNA end. The CDR3 runs 15 residues. CDR1 is SGHKS, CDR2 YYEKEE, per germline (reference sequence). The CDR3 sequence is CARSTKAVSTAKQYF. The CDR3 coding sequence is TGTGCCCGGAGCACGAAGGCTGTGAGTACCGCCAAGCAGTATTTT.

As for this clonotype: One end of the junction fails to match germline, which may point to a read error. The chain joins TRBV10-3 to TRBJ2-3; either TRBD1 or TRBD2 may supply D (6 bases each). This CDR3 contains 14 residues. In germline, CDR1 is ENHRY, CDR2 SYGVKD. CDR3 DNA: TGTGCGGGCCACGGGGGCGGGGACCCAGAGACGCAGTATTTC. This encodes CAGHGGGDPETQYF.

This chain connects TRBV6-1 to TRBJ2-3, with 8 bases lining up with TRBD2. V gave up 7 bases and J gave up 12 bases; unmatched junction bases: 15. Looked up from germline, CDR1 is MNHNS and CDR2 is SASEGT. The length of the CDR3 is 14 residues. For the CDR3, the DNA is TGTGCCAGCAAACTAGCGGAGAACACAGAGACCCAGTATTTT. Translation: CASKLAENTETQYF.

This clonotype is judged large. V usage is TRBV6-5 and J usage is TRBJ2-1, with 13 bases lining up with TRBD2. The J call could be wrong; TRBJ2-7 is a better fit for the DNA end. This CDR3 has 15 residues. CDR1 and CDR2 (germline): MNHEY, SVGAGI. CDR3 loop: CASSTTSGRANEQYF. The CDR3 DNA is TGTGCCAGCAGTACCACTAGCGGGAGGGCGAACGAGCAGTACTTC.

V gene TRBV6-1 combines with J gene TRBJ2-4, with D hard to call. This CDR3 is 13 amino acids long. Trimming left V 9 bases short and J 5 bases short, with 14 bases between. Germline V gene sequence: CDR1 MNHNS, CDR2 SASEGT. The CDR3 coding sequence is TGTGCCAGTTGGGTCCGTCCCCAAAACATTCAGTACTTC. The encoded protein is CASWVRPQNIQYF.

The CDR3 DNA reads as TGTGCCTCACGGGGGTCGGGGATCTACAATGAGCAGTTCTTC. This sequence encodes CASRGSGIYNEQFF. V gene TRBV6-1 combines with J gene TRBJ2-1; D is perhaps TRBD2 (6 bases). Germline CDR1 and CDR2: MNHNS and SASEGT. The CDR3 length is 14 residues. Trimming took 11 bases from V and 3 from J, leaving 17 bases between them.

This clonotype was seen a single time. One end of the junction is discordant with germline, which a read error may explain. V and J are TRBV6-1 and TRBJ2-5, with D perhaps TRBD1 or TRBD2 (6 bases each). The germline CDR1 and CDR2 sequences are MNHNS and SASEGT. This CDR3 region has 14 residues. The CDR3 sequence: CAGHGGRDSETQYF. Written as DNA, the CDR3 is TGTGCGGGGCACGGGGGCCGGGACTCAGAGACGCAGTACTTT.

V usage is TRBV6-8 and J usage is TRBJ2-1, with D perhaps TRBD1 or TRBD2 (5 bases each). The J call may be mistaken, given a closer DNA end match to TRBJ2-7. Germline CDR1 and CDR2: MNHGY and SAAAGT. CDR3 length equals 12 residues. CDR3 loop: CAGGGDEETQYF. The DNA for the CDR3 is TGTGCCGGGGGTGGTGACGAAGAGACGCAGTACTTC.

This clonotype was seen a handful of times. The rearrangement links TRBV12-3 or TRBV12-4 to TRBJ2-3; D gene unclear. V was shortened by 1 base and J by 7 bases, with 18 bases between the two germline ends. The CDR3 length is 16 residues. CDR3 in DNA: TGTGCCAGCAGTTTAGGCCGCAGGCTAATCCTTCATACGCAGTATTTT. Translation: CASSLGRRLILHTQYF.

A word on this clonotype: An end of the junction does not agree with germline; a read error may underlie this. The chain links TRBV6-1 to TRBJ2-5; tentatively, D is TRBD2 (7 bases). The germline CDR1 and CDR2 sequences are MNHNS and SASEGT. There are 16 residues in the CDR3. As DNA, the CDR3 is TGTGCCAGCAGCGGGGGGCAGGGACATGACAAAAAGACTCAGTACTTC. Translating gives CASSGGQGHDKKTQYF.

V and J are TRBV6-1 and TRBJ2-1; no reliable D call. V was clipped by 1 base and J by 3 bases, with 10 bases between them. Germline V gives CDR1 MNHNS, CDR2 SASEGT. The CDR3 loop spans 15 amino acids. The DNA of the CDR3 is TGTGCCAGCAGTGAAGAGGTGGGCAGCTACAATGAGCAGTTCTTC. Translation gives CASSEEVGSYNEQFF.

This chain links TRBV6-1 with TRBJ2-3, with 7 nucleotides matching TRBD2. In germline, CDR1 is MNHNS, CDR2 SASEGT. V shed 0 bases and J 3 bases; nucleotides not matched to a gene: 6. This CDR3 is built from 16 residues. The CDR3 DNA reads as TGTGCCAGCAGTGAAGCGTTAGCTAGCGGTACAGATACGCAGTATTTT. This sequence encodes CASSEALASGTDTQYF.

The chain has TRBV6-1 and TRBJ2-2, with 9 bases lining up with TRBD1. Trimming cost V 5 bases and J 6 bases; bases outside gene matches: 7. The CDR3 consists of 15 residues. CDR1 is MNHNS and CDR2 is SASEGT in the germline V gene. CDR3 in amino acids: CASSSRDRDAGELFF. The CDR3 region has the DNA TGTGCCAGCAGTAGCCGGGACAGGGACGCCGGGGAGCTGTTTTTT.

Remarks on this clonotype: Sequence at one end of the junction differs from germline and may be a read error. The chain has TRBV6-1 and TRBJ2-2; D possibly matches TRBD1 or TRBD2 (7 bases each). From germline, CDR1 is MNHNS and CDR2 SASEGT. The CDR3 spans 14 residues. Written as DNA, the CDR3 is TGTGCCAGCAGTGAGGGAGGGGGCACCGGGGCGCTGTTTTTT. This codes for CASSEGGGTGALFF.

The rearrangement links TRBV11-2 to TRBJ2-1, with D perhaps TRBD2 (6 bases). The DNA end lines up better with TRBJ2-5; the J call may be wrong. In germline, CDR1 is SGHAT, CDR2 FQNNGV. CDR3 length equals 14 residues. The CDR3 DNA sequence: TGTGCCAGCAAAGGCAGGGAGGAGGGAGAGACCCAGTACTTC. This translates into CASKGREEGETQYF.

The chain couples TRBV6-1 to TRBJ2-1; TRBD1 might be the D (6 bases). The end of the DNA is better explained by TRBJ2-7, so the J call may be wrong. CDR1 is MNHNS and CDR2 is SASEGT in the germline V gene. The CDR3 has 16 amino acids. In nucleotides, the CDR3 is TGTGCCAGCAGGGAGCTTGGGGGCCGCTACCAAGATACGCAGTACTTC. It specifies CASRELGGRYQDTQYF.

This clonotype ranks as medium-sized. This chain joins TRBV12-3 or TRBV12-4 and TRBJ2-1, with D tentatively TRBD2 (5 bases). The CDR3 is 14 amino acids. V lost 2 bases and J lost 10, with 15 bases in between. The CDR3 DNA reads TGTGCCAGCAGTTTATTGGGAGTACTGAACGAGCAGTTCTTC. It encodes CASSLLGVLNEQFF.

This clonotype has only a few counts. A read error is possible here, since a much larger clone lies one base away. The V call is TRBV7-2, the J call TRBJ2-1; TRBD2 matches 7 bases. V lost 3 bases, J lost 0 bases, and 5 bases stayed unmatched. Germline V gene lookup returns CDR1 SGHTA and CDR2 FQGNSA. This CDR3 has 16 amino acids. The CDR3 nucleotides read TGTGCCAGCAGCTTCCGGGGCGGGAGCTCCTACAATGAGCAGTTCTTC. This translates into CASSFRGGSSYNEQFF.

The V call is TRBV6-1, the J call TRBJ1-1; D gene uncertain. The germline gives CDR1 MNHNS, CDR2 SASEGT. The CDR3 runs to 15 residues. Trimming cost V 2 bases and J 8 bases, with 18 bases left between them. DNA for the CDR3: TGTGCCAGCAGTGAAAGTCAGGTGGGAGCCTTAGAAGCTTTCTTT. This gives the protein CASSESQVGALEAFF.

As DNA, the CDR3 is TGCAGTGCGGGGGGTAGGTCCTCCTACAATGAGCAGTTCTTC. It is translated as CSAGGRSSYNEQFF. The rearrangement uses TRBV20-1 and TRBJ2-1; maybe TRBD2 (6 bases). CDR3 length equals 14 residues. Per the germline V gene, CDR1 is DFQATT and CDR2 is SNEGSKA (reference sequence). V lost 6 bases to trimming and J lost 0 bases, with 12 bases between them.

By its share, this clonotype is medium-sized. Written as DNA, the CDR3 is TGTGCCATCGGGACTAGCGGGAATAATGAGCAGTACTTC. This sequence encodes CAIGTSGNNEQYF. The chain joins TRBV10-3 to TRBJ2-1, with 13 bases that match TRBD2. The DNA end lines up better with TRBJ2-7; the J call may be wrong. Per germline, CDR1 ENHRY and CDR2 SYGVKD. The length of the CDR3 is 13 residues.

This chain connects TRBV5-1 to TRBJ2-1; D is ambiguous. CDR3 size: 16 residues. The germline CDR1 and CDR2 sequences are SGHRS and YFSETQ. V was pared by 0 bases and J by 3 bases, with 13 bases between. In DNA, the CDR3 is TGCGCCAGCAGCTTGGGACTCCAAATGTTCTACAATGAGCAGTTCTTC. It encodes CASSLGLQMFYNEQFF. The full variable domain, completed using reference TRBV5-1 and TRBJ2-1, is KAGVTQTPRYLIKTRGQQVTLSCSPISGHRSVSWYQQTPGQGLQFLFEYFSETQRNKGNFPGRFSGRQFSNSRSEMNVSTLELGDSALYLCASSLGLQMFYNEQFFGPGTRLTVL.

The CDR3 DNA reads as TGTGCCAGCAGTTACGGCTGGAGCTCCTACAATGAGCAGTTCTTC. It codes for CASSYGWSSYNEQFF. The V and J genes are TRBV6-5 and TRBJ2-1; D ambiguous. The V gene's germline CDR1 is MNHEY and CDR2 SVGAGI. The V and J ends lost 2 bases and 0 bases respectively, with 8 bases between them. This CDR3 contains 15 residues.